The 19 T cell receptor beta chains listed next were all sequenced from one sample in a study of memory CD4+ T cells and cytomegalovirus serostatus (dated by TCRdb to 2018 to 2020). Libraries were prepared through the immunoSEQ multiplex PCR assay. Here the immuneACCESS table is served through TCRdb, limited to in-frame sequences with V and J called. Missing clones are a known gap in these copies; in checked studies unresolved V genes cover under half, and the rest lacks a known reason. The sample records some 30,000 clones, around 76% of which are singletons. The biggest ten clones account for less than 0.75% of the sample. A FACSAria II was used to sort memory CD4+ T cells, defined as single viable CD3+CD4+CD8-CD45RO+ cells. Source material: memory CD4+ T cells from blood. These TCRs come from an adult in good health and CMV-seronegative. Some clones in this sample may be carry-over from other donors' samples.

The chain joins TRBV5-6 to TRBJ1-2; 9 bases agree with TRBD1. The germline V gene has CDR1 SGHDT and CDR2 YYEEEE. The CDR3 is 13 amino acids. J gave up 8 bases and V 0 bases, and 2 bases lay outside the gene matches. CDR3 residues: CASSLDRGRGYTF. Here the CDR3 DNA reads TGTGCCAGCAGCTTGGACAGGGGGCGCGGCTACACCTTC.

V is TRBV30 and J is TRBJ1-2; D not certain. Germline assignment: CDR1 GTSNPN and CDR2 SVGIG (reference sequence). Trimming shortened V by 4 bases and J by 0 bases, and 3 bases separated the two germline ends. The CDR3 has 11 amino acids. CDR3 region: CAWTANYGYTF. The CDR3 nucleotides are TGTGCCTGGACCGCTAACTATGGCTACACCTTC.

There are a few counts of this clone. The chain recombines TRBV7-3 with TRBJ2-1; D remains unclear. V was trimmed by 4 bases and J by 0 bases, leaving 22 bases between them. The CDR3 spans 19 residues. CDR1 is SGHTA and CDR2 is FQGTGA in the germline V gene. CDR3 loop: CASSSRPPGLVGSYNEQFF. Here the CDR3 DNA reads TGTGCCAGCAGCTCCCGGCCCCCTGGGCTTGTGGGCTCCTACAATGAGCAGTTCTTC.

The genes are TRBV2 and TRBJ2-1; D might be TRBD1 (6 bases). Germline lookup yields CDR1 SNHLY and CDR2 FYNNEI. The CDR3 runs to 12 residues. V was cut by 11 bases and J by 2 bases, with 10 bases left in between. The CDR3 nucleotides are TGTGCCTTACAGGGAACCTACAATGAGCAGTTCTTC. Residues: CALQGTYNEQFF. Looking up the rest from reference TRBV2 and TRBJ2-1 gives the full variable domain: EPEVTQTPSHQVTQMGQEVILRCVPISNHLYFYWYRQILGQKVEFLVSFYNNEISEKSEIFDDQFSVERPDGSNFTLKIRSTKLEDSAMYFCALQGTYNEQFFGPGTRLTVL.

This rearrangement joins TRBV6-4 to TRBJ2-2, with 8 bases fitting TRBD1. CDR1 MRHNA and CDR2 SNTAGT come from the germline V gene. The V segment lost 4 bases and the J segment 2 bases; nucleotides outside the gene matches: 6. The CDR3 extends over 16 amino acids. CDR3 amino acids: CASSVVGTGNTGELFF. CDR3 sequence (DNA): TGTGCCAGCAGTGTGGTCGGGACAGGAAACACCGGGGAGCTGTTTTTT.

This clone has a handful of counts. The chain joins TRBV28 to TRBJ1-5; no reliable D call. With 1 base removed from V and 3 bases from J, the gap between germline ends came to 4 bases. Germline lookup yields CDR1 MDHEN and CDR2 SYDVKM. The CDR3 extends over 13 amino acids. The CDR3 DNA sequence: TGTGCCAGCAGTTTATCCTTCAATCAGCCCCAGCATTTT. Encoded protein: CASSLSFNQPQHF.

The rearrangement uses TRBV11-1 and TRBJ1-2; D perhaps matches TRBD1 (6 bases). This CDR3 is built from 14 residues. Germline CDR1 is SGHAT and CDR2 is FQDESV (reference sequence). The ends were cut back, 5 bases at V and 2 bases at J, with 12 bases in the middle. CDR3: CASSDLGGNYGYTF. The CDR3 DNA follows: TGTGCCAGCAGCGATCTGGGGGGCAACTATGGCTACACCTTC.

The chain combines TRBV6-5 with TRBJ1-1; D might be TRBD1 (6 bases). Germline CDR1 is MNHEY and CDR2 is SVGAGI. The CDR3 sequence is 14 residues long. V lost 4 bases to trimming and J lost 0 bases, with 9 bases between them. DNA for the CDR3: TGTGCCAGCAGTTGGGGGACATTGAACACTGAAGCTTTCTTT. Amino acid sequence: CASSWGTLNTEAFF.

The V call is TRBV10-3, the J call TRBJ2-7, with a tentative D call TRBD2 (6 bases). The CDR3 totals 14 residues. CDR1 and CDR2 from the germline V gene are ENHRY and SYGVKD. V was trimmed by 3 bases and J by 0 bases, leaving 9 bases between them. Here the CDR3 DNA reads TGTGCCATCAGTGAAGGAGGGAGCTCCTACGAGCAGTACTTC. Translated, it gives CAISEGGSSYEQYF.

In its sample, this clone was seen a few times. This sequence joins TRBV2 and TRBJ2-5; a possible D gene is TRBD1 (5 bases). Germline V lookup: CDR1 SNHLY, CDR2 FYNNEI. The V end lost 7 bases, the J end lost 7 bases, and 16 bases lay between the germline ends. The CDR3 is made up of 13 amino acids. CDR3 coding DNA: TGTGCCAGCACTAGAGAAGGTACAGGGACCCAGTACTTC. This codes for CASTREGTGTQYF.

This clone was observed a handful of times. The chain combines TRBV5-1 with TRBJ1-1; D unresolved. This CDR3 is 14 amino acids long. Germline CDR1 and CDR2: SGHRS and YFSETQ. V lost 0 bases and J lost 2, with 8 bases in between. Here the CDR3 reads CASSLASANTEAFF. The CDR3 region has the DNA TGCGCCAGCAGCTTGGCCTCAGCCAACACTGAAGCTTTCTTT.

V and J are TRBV7-2 and TRBJ1-6, with no clear D. Per the germline V gene, CDR1 is SGHTA and CDR2 is FQGNSA. This CDR3 comprises 13 residues. V dropped 2 bases and J dropped 8 bases, with 7 bases sitting between them. The CDR3 is CASSLRLDSPLHF. DNA for the CDR3: TGTGCCAGCAGCTTACGGCTAGATTCACCCCTCCACTTT.

The V call is TRBV5-8, the J call TRBJ2-1, with a tentative D call TRBD1 (6 bases). Between the trimmed V and J ends, which lost 1 base and 1 base, there was a span of 9 bases. The germline V gene encodes CDR1 SGHTS and CDR2 YDEGEE. The CDR3 has 15 amino acids. In DNA, the CDR3 is TGTGCCAGCAGCTTGAGTCAGGGGTCCTACAATGAGCAGTTCTTC. Translated: CASSLSQGSYNEQFF.

The CDR3 loop reads CASSSPGQGGRNTEAFF. CDR3 nucleotides: TGTGCCAGCAGCTCCCCGGGACAGGGGGGAAGGAACACTGAAGCTTTCTTT. V usage is TRBV5-6 and J usage is TRBJ1-1; 11 positions agree with TRBD1. There are 17 residues in the CDR3. V shed 3 bases and J 1 base; nucleotides not matched to a gene: 8. The germline gives CDR1 SGHDT, CDR2 YYEEEE. The entire variable domain, with the rest obtained from reference TRBV5-6 and TRBJ1-1, is as follows: DAGVTQSPTHLIKTRGQQVTLRCSPKSGHDTVSWYQQALGQGPQFIFQYYEEEERQRGNFPDRFSGHQFPNYSSELNVNALLLGDSALYLCASSSPGQGGRNTEAFFGQGTRLTVV.

The rearrangement uses TRBV9 and TRBJ2-3; TRBD2 might be the D (5 bases). The CDR3 loop spans 15 amino acids. Trimming took off 3 bases at V and 7 bases at J, with 18 bases between the two ends. Germline CDR1 reads SGDLS; CDR2 reads YYNGEE. The chain's CDR3 is CASSEMGTPGNTQYF. CDR3 DNA: TGTGCCAGCAGCGAAATGGGTACCCCCGGGAATACGCAGTATTTT.

This clone was detected once. The rearrangement links TRBV5-6 to TRBJ2-5; D remains unclear. V was shortened by 4 bases and J by 4 bases, with 5 bases between the two germline ends. The germline V gene has CDR1 SGHDT and CDR2 YYEEEE. CDR3 size: 11 residues. The CDR3 reads CASSRVETQYF. The CDR3 DNA reads as TGTGCCAGCAGCCGTGTAGAGACCCAGTACTTC.

This chain links TRBV5-3 with TRBJ2-7; TRBD2 agrees at 7 bases. TRBV5-3 is an ORF, with its function uncertain. V was clipped by 4 bases and J by 3 bases; unmatched bases: 13. This CDR3 spans 16 amino acids. The CDR3 DNA is TGTGCCAGAAGCGTGACCACTGCGAGCGGGAACTACGAGCAGTACTTC. Its protein is CARSVTTASGNYEQYF.

The chain combines TRBV11-2 with TRBJ1-1, with 10 bases lining up with TRBD1. The CDR3 totals 15 residues. V trimming: 5 bases; J trimming: 5 bases; junction bases outside the gene matches: 8. Germline V gene data show CDR1 as SGHAT and CDR2 as FQNNGV. The CDR3: CASSPFGQGDTEAFF. As DNA, the CDR3 is TGTGCCAGCAGCCCTTTCGGACAGGGGGATACTGAAGCTTTCTTT.

This clone has just one count. This chain uses TRBV7-3 with TRBJ1-6, with D uncertain. Trimming removed 2 bases from V and 7 bases from J, with 9 bases in between. The CDR3 consists of 14 residues. Per the germline V gene, CDR1 is SGHTA and CDR2 is FQGTGA. CDR3 amino acids: CASSLVGLNSPLHF. CDR3 in DNA: TGTGCCAGCAGCTTAGTCGGTTTAAATTCACCCCTCCACTTT.